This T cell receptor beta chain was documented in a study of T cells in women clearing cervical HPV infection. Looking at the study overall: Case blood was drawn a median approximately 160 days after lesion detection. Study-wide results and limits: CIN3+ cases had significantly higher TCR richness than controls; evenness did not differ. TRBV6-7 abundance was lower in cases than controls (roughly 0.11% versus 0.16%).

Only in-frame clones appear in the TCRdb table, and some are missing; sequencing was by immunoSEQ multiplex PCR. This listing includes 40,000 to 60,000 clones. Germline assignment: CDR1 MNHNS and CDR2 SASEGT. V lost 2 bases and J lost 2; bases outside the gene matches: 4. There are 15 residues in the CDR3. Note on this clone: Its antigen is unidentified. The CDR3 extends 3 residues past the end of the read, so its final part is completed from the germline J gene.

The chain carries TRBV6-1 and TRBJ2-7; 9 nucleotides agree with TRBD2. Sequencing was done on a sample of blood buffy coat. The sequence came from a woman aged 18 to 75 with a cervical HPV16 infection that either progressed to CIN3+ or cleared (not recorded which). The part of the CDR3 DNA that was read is TGTGCCAGCAGTGAACAAGGGACTAGCCCCTACGAG. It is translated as CASSEQGTSPYE. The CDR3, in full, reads CASSEQGTSPYEQYF.